The rows below give T cell receptor beta chains drawn from one sample of a study of graft-versus-host responses after intestinal transplantation. This table comes from immunoSEQ multiplex PCR, and its TCRdb copy is limited to in-frame clones, with some not included. The sample lists more than 55,000 clones, 85% to 90% occurring once. Material: PBMCs, obtained 26 days after transplant. The receptors here all came from a human patient who received an intestinal transplant, so some T cells may come from the graft donor. The conserved cysteine and the conserved F or W are not part of the CDR3 here.

TRBV19	TRBJ1-5	ASQTLPNSNQPQH
TRBV6-6	TRBJ2-7	ASSGEDEQY
TRBV6-4	TRBJ1-2	QQLGTGGVYGYT
TRBV6-5	TRBJ1-1	ATQLGQGNTEAF
TRBV19	TRBJ1-2	ASTSGFNYGYT
TRBV4-1	TRBJ2-7	ASSQELWERDYEQY
TRBV9	TRBJ2-3	ASSARQGTDTQY
TRBV28	TRBJ1-1	AIVGGPNTEAF
TRBV4-3	TRBJ1-3	ASSFTGDGNTIY
TRBV9	TRBJ2-5	ASSVGTGVLETQY
TRBV5-1	TRBJ2-5	ASSSARGSGETQY
TRBV9	TRBJ2-3	ASSVDGGGADTQY
TRBV27	TRBJ2-1	ASSLSSRGNEQF
TRBV6-1	TRBJ1-3	ASSGLSSGNTIY
TRBV2	TRBJ2-6	ASSGPDFAGANVLT
TRBV5-5	TRBJ2-7	ASSLVQGAVEQY
TRBV19	TRBJ2-2	ASSINPLGGPNTGELF
TRBV28	TRBJ1-4	ASSPRNEKLF
TRBV11-2	TRBJ2-7	ASSLDYAGGPNEQY
TRBV6-1	TRBJ1-4	ASSEAQGRSEKLF
TRBV28	TRBJ2-7	ASSYSEMTYEQY
TRBV10-1	TRBJ2-7	ASSAGTGSSYEQY
TRBV29-1	TRBJ2-1	SIGLAGVNEQF
TRBV27	TRBJ2-7	ASSASTGMIPYEQY
TRBV27	TRBJ2-3	ASSWGTSGTTDTQY
TRBV5-6	TRBJ1-6	ASSSGQGSNSPLH
TRBV7-8	TRBJ2-1	ASSATSGRVDEQF
TRBV7-2	TRBJ2-2	ASSGLRRTGELF
TRBV5-8	TRBJ1-5	ASSPGEPQH
TRBV28	TRBJ2-7	ASSPHLASGLHEQY
TRBV11-2	TRBJ2-1	ASSGGTSSYNEQF
TRBV7-9	TRBJ2-2	ASNRRATDREFSGELF
TRBV5-1	TRBJ2-5	ASSSTGETQY
TRBV5-4	TRBJ1-3	ASSSGTRTSGNTIY
TRBV6-6	TRBJ2-1	ASSYSTSGSNEQF
TRBV6-5	TRBJ1-6	ASSYSRQGASPLH
TRBV7-9	TRBJ1-1	ASSLGVSRIHTEAF
TRBV5-1	TRBJ1-1	ASSPPGQQMNTEAF
TRBV19	TRBJ1-4	ATGTGFQNEKLF
TRBV15	TRBJ2-1	ATSSEGLAGVLLNEQF
TRBV16	TRBJ1-5	ASSQFRDRGNQPQH
TRBV11-2	TRBJ2-7	ASSQAVRAYEQY
TRBV5-1	TRBJ2-2	ASRWIVREWVKNTGELF
TRBV28	TRBJ2-7	ASGGGAGEDFTYEQY
TRBV7-2	TRBJ1-4	ASSSPQGFREKLF
TRBV5-6	TRBJ2-7	ASSLVAVWEQY
TRBV28	TRBJ1-5	ASSFPARGFLRGNQPQH
TRBV7-9	TRBJ1-1	ASSVPGGTEAF
TRBV11-2	TRBJ1-6	ASSPTGDYNSPLH
TRBV2	TRBJ2-3	ASSARAFPLAGTDTQY
TRBV28	TRBJ1-6	ASSPVETGVSPLH
TRBV7-8	TRBJ1-5	ASSLDRGLNQPQH
TRBV5-4	TRBJ2-1	ASSFSGRAYNEQF
TRBV4-2	TRBJ2-6	ASSQALSGANVLT
TRBV30	TRBJ2-7	AWSWGRGLYEQY
TRBV28	TRBJ2-7	ASRRQGRSYEQY
TRBV11-2	TRBJ2-3	ASSLEGGAGTDTQY